The 2 T cell receptor beta chains listed next were all sequenced from one sample in a study of beta chain features in type 1 diabetes. Study conclusions and caveats: All four CD4+ subsets from Type 1 diabetes patients carried moderately but significantly shorter TCRB CDR3s.

TCRB transcripts that were expressed got sequenced, as all of the isolated RNA had been reverse transcribed. Data came from immunoSEQ multiplex PCR; TCRdb stores just in-frame clones and leaves some out. Among tens of thousands of clones listed, just under 50% were seen once. Their recognized antigens are unknown. The sequenced sample consisted of central memory CD4+ T cells from blood. The receptors come from a man aged 30 to 39 with type 1 diabetes.

The genes are TRBV6-5 and TRBJ2-7; TRBD1 matches at 7 bases. The germline CDR1 and CDR2 sequences are MNHEY and SVGAGI. The CDR3 consists of 14 residues. Trimming took 7 bases from V and 5 from J; bases not matched to a gene: 11. CDR3 nucleotides: TGTGCCAGCATCCTGTCGACAGGGATCAACGAGCAGTACTTC. It is translated as CASILSTGINEQYF.

The chain has TRBV7-9 and TRBJ1-6; D not certain. Looked up from germline, CDR1 is SEHNR and CDR2 is FQNEAQ (reference sequence). The CDR3 extends over 14 amino acids. Deletions cut 2 bases from V and 6 bases from J, with 8 bases between. The CDR3 protein is CASSLNPGNSPLHF. DNA of the CDR3: TGTGCCAGCAGCTTAAACCCGGGTAATTCACCCCTCCACTTT.